The 29 T cell receptor beta chains below were found in one sample sequenced in a study of T cell repertoires in cytomegalovirus infection. TCRdb used MiXCR to reprocess the reads, holding one entry per CDR3 protein. The table has approximately 280,000 distinct CDR3 sequences, 22% seen once. Their cognate antigens are unknown. This material consisted of cultured PBMCs, taken from culture after CMV antigen stimulation. The receptors were sampled from a human donor in good health (CMV status not recorded). Some clones in this sample may be carry-over from other donors' samples.

This chain joins TRBV28 and TRBJ2-7, with D uncertain. The CDR3 is made up of 11 amino acids. Germline CDR1 and CDR2: MDHEN and SYDVKM. V lost 6 bases, J lost 3 bases, and 6 bases lay in between. The CDR3 DNA reads TGTGCCAGCAGGAAGGTCTACGAGCAGTACTTC. Translated, it gives CASRKVYEQYF.

A few counts support this clonotype. The chain links TRBV12-3 or TRBV12-4 to TRBJ1-2; 8 positions match TRBD1. The CDR3 sequence is 14 residues long. The V gene end was trimmed by 6 bases and the J gene end by 0 bases; junction bases not matched to a gene: 3. The CDR3 loop reads CASSRTGPNYGYTF. The CDR3 DNA sequence: TGTGCCAGCAGCCGGACAGGGCCTAACTATGGCTACACCTTC.

The chain links TRBV28 to TRBJ1-5; 9 nucleotides match TRBD1. V lost 5 bases, J lost 2 bases, and 16 bases stayed unmatched. Germline V gene data show CDR1 as MDHEN and CDR2 as SYDVKM. The CDR3 runs to 19 residues. The CDR3 is CASSPALKRDRVGNQPQHF. CDR3 in DNA: TGTGCCAGCAGTCCAGCTTTAAAAAGGGACAGGGTGGGCAATCAGCCCCAGCATTTT.

This clonotype was seen many times. This chain joins TRBV7-6 and TRBJ2-5; D call uncertain. Germline CDR1 reads SGHVS; CDR2 reads FNYEAQ. This CDR3 is built from 13 residues. The V end was cut by 5 bases, the J end by 2 bases, with 9 bases between. In DNA, the CDR3 is TGTGCCAGCAGCCCGGTCGTACAAGAGACCCAGTACTTC. This sequence encodes CASSPVVQETQYF.

The chain uses TRBV7-6 and TRBJ2-7; TRBD1 matches 12 bases. CDR3 length: 18 amino acids. Trimming at V came to 0 bases and at J to 2 bases, leaving 8 bases not matched to a gene. Germline assignment: CDR1 SGHVS and CDR2 FNYEAQ. The CDR3 region is CASSLAGTGGLPTYEQYV. CDR3 nucleotides: TGTGCCAGCAGCTTAGCGGGGACAGGGGGCCTTCCAACCTACGAGCAGTACGTC.

The chain carries TRBV24-1 and TRBJ2-2; D remains ambiguous. CDR1 KGHDR and CDR2 SFDVKD come from the germline V gene. This CDR3 comprises 13 residues. Trimming pared 9 bases from V and 0 bases from J, leaving 7 bases between. The DNA for the CDR3 is TGTGCCACCGGGTCTTCGAACACCGGGGAGCTGTTTTTT. Protein: CATGSSNTGELFF.

This clonotype was recorded at least ten times. The chain's CDR3 is CASSPRGVSNQPQHF. In DNA form, the CDR3 reads TGTGCCAGCAGCCCCCGGGGGGTTAGCAATCAGCCCCAGCATTTT. The chain uses TRBV7-2 and TRBJ1-5; a weak D match, TRBD1 (5 bases). V lost 5 bases to trimming and J lost 0 bases, with 11 bases between them. Germline V gives CDR1 SGHTA, CDR2 FQGNSA. This CDR3 contains 15 residues.

On this clonotype: At one boundary the junction diverges from the germline segment, which might be a read error. The chain is built from TRBV20-1 and TRBJ2-1, with D unclear. CDR1 is DFQATT, CDR2 SNEGSKA, per germline (reference sequence). The CDR3 runs 11 residues. CDR3 sequence (DNA): TGCAGTGAAAATGGGTACAATGAGCATTTCTTC. Translated: CSENGYNEHFF.

This clonotype was observed a few times. The V and J genes are TRBV6-2 or TRBV6-3 and TRBJ2-1; 9 bases are a match to TRBD1. The CDR3 has 15 amino acids. Germline V gene lookup returns CDR1 MNHEY and CDR2 SVGEGT. Unmatched junction bases numbered 10, after V lost 5 bases and J lost 8 bases. DNA for the CDR3: TGTGCCAGCAGTGATCCGGGACAGGGAGTCTATGAGCAGTTCTTC. Translated, it gives CASSDPGQGVYEQFF.

The chain couples TRBV6-2 or TRBV6-3 to TRBJ2-3; TRBD1 matches at 7 bases. Germline trimming cut 3 bases from V and 0 bases from J; bases unmatched to any gene: 6. This CDR3 is 16 amino acids long. Germline V lookup: CDR1 MNHEY, CDR2 SVGEGT. The CDR3 here is CASSYGQAQSTDTQYF. The CDR3 bases are TGTGCCAGCAGTTATGGACAGGCCCAAAGCACAGATACGCAGTATTTT.

This clonotype was recorded at least ten times. The J gene is TRBJ2-3, the V gene TRBV7-8; 7 bases line up with TRBD1. The CDR3 loop spans 17 amino acids. Germline loops: CDR1 SGHVS, CDR2 FQNEAQ. V trimming: 0 bases; J trimming: 0 bases; junction bases outside the gene matches: 6. CDR3 nucleotide sequence: TGTGCCAGCAGCTTAGCTATCCGGGACAGAAGCACAGATACGCAGTATTTT. This codes for CASSLAIRDRSTDTQYF. The variable domain in full, completed from reference TRBV7-8 and TRBJ2-3, reads GAGVSQSPRYKVAKRGQDVALRCDPISGHVSLFWYQQALGQGPEFLTYFQNEAQLDKSGLPSDRFFAERPEGSVSTLKIQRTQQEDSAVYLCASSLAIRDRSTDTQYFGPGTRLTVL.

This clonotype has a handful of counts. The gene calls are TRBV2 and TRBJ1-4; D remains ambiguous. The CDR3 contains 12 residues. CDR1 is SNHLY and CDR2 is FYNNEI in the germline V gene. V lost 1 base and J 5 bases, leaving 2 bases between the germline ends. Here the CDR3 reads CASSEENEKLFF. The CDR3 bases are TGTGCCAGCAGTGAAGAAAATGAAAAACTGTTTTTT. Full variable domain (rest looked up from reference TRBV2 and TRBJ1-4): EPEVTQTPSHQVTQMGQEVILRCVPISNHLYFYWYRQILGQKVEFLVSFYNNEISEKSEIFDDQFSVERPDGSNFTLKIRSTKLEDSAMYFCASSEENEKLFFGSGTQLSVL.

This clonotype has just a few counts. The genes are TRBV24-1 and TRBJ2-1; TRBD2 matches at 8 bases. There are 16 residues in the CDR3. Germline V gene sequence: CDR1 KGHDR, CDR2 SFDVKD. V lost 4 bases to trimming and J lost 7 bases; unmatched junction nucleotides: 11. CDR3 sequence reads: CATSDFSGRGWNEQFF. DNA for the CDR3: TGTGCCACCAGTGACTTCAGCGGGAGAGGGTGGAATGAGCAGTTCTTC.

This clonotype came up many times. This chain joins TRBV7-2 and TRBJ1-1; D is ambiguous. The V and J ends lost 3 bases and 3 bases respectively, with 11 bases between them. The CDR3 has 14 residues. CDR1 and CDR2 from the germline V gene are SGHTA and FQGNSA. The CDR3: CASSFGHVDTEAFF. DNA for the CDR3: TGTGCCAGCAGCTTTGGTCATGTGGACACTGAAGCTTTCTTT.

The V and J genes are TRBV12-3 or TRBV12-4 and TRBJ1-1; D is unresolved. This CDR3 is built from 14 residues. Trimming removed 7 bases at V and 0 bases at J, with 12 bases between. The CDR3 here is CASTLRLVNTEAFF. Here the CDR3 DNA reads TGTGCCAGCACCCTTAGGCTCGTGAACACTGAAGCTTTCTTT.

V and J are TRBV28 and TRBJ2-5, with 10 bases aligning to TRBD1. With 11 bases clipped from V and 5 bases from J, the junction kept 5 bases outside the gene matches. CDR3 length: 12 residues. Germline CDR1 is MDHEN and CDR2 is SYDVKM. For the CDR3, the DNA is TGTGCCTCCGGGACAGGGGTGGAGACCCAGTACTTC. Encoded protein: CASGTGVETQYF.

This clonotype was observed a handful of times. The CDR3 sequence is CASSSTRDRGAPTNEKLFF. CDR3 sequence (DNA): TGTGCCAGCAGTTCGACCCGGGACAGGGGGGCTCCAACTAATGAAAAACTGTTTTTT. This chain joins TRBV12-3 or TRBV12-4 and TRBJ1-4, with 11 nucleotides matching TRBD1. The V segment lost 4 bases and the J segment 0 bases; nucleotides outside the gene matches: 10. CDR3 length equals 19 residues.

This chain connects TRBV11-2 to TRBJ2-1; D may be TRBD2 (6 bases). V was cut by 5 bases and J by 0 bases, with 11 bases left in between. The V gene's germline CDR1 is SGHAT and CDR2 FQNNGV. The CDR3 consists of 15 residues. CDR3 in amino acids: CASSPSESSYNEQFF. CDR3 coding DNA: TGTGCCAGCAGCCCTAGCGAAAGCTCCTACAATGAGCAGTTCTTC.

The genes are TRBV6-1 and TRBJ2-1; possibly TRBD1 for D (5 bases). Germline values: CDR1 MNHNS, CDR2 SASEGT. The CDR3 spans 13 residues. Trimming cost V 6 bases and J 10 bases, with 16 bases left between them. CDR3 sequence: CASRYRSASEQFF. CDR3 DNA sequence: TGTGCCAGCAGGTACAGGTCGGCGTCAGAGCAGTTCTTC.

This clonotype appeared many times. The CDR3 reads CASSQTSGRDEQFF. CDR3 in DNA: TGCGCCAGCAGCCAGACTAGCGGGAGGGATGAGCAGTTCTTC. This chain links TRBV4-1 with TRBJ2-1; 14 positions agree with TRBD2. Germline trimming cut 3 bases from V and 8 bases from J; bases unmatched to any gene: 0. The CDR3 has 14 residues. CDR1 MGHRA and CDR2 YSYEKL come from the germline V gene.

The V call is TRBV7-8, the J call TRBJ2-7; D possibly matches TRBD1 or TRBD2 (5 bases each). There are 16 residues in the CDR3. With 5 bases removed from V and 4 bases from J, the gap between germline ends came to 21 bases. Germline assignment: CDR1 SGHVS and CDR2 FQNEAQ. This CDR3 reads CASSPRAGSRSYEQYV. CDR3 coding DNA: TGTGCCAGCAGCCCGAGGGCAGGGTCCAGGTCTTACGAGCAGTACGTC.

The rearrangement uses TRBV12-5 and TRBJ2-2, with a tentative D call TRBD2 (6 bases). Trimming removed 3 bases from V and 6 bases from J, with 8 bases in between. CDR3 length: 13 amino acids. CDR1 is LGHNT, CDR2 FRNRAP, per germline. CDR3 nucleotide sequence: TGTGCTAGTGGTTTAGGGGAGGCCGGGGAGCTGTTTTTT. As protein: CASGLGEAGELFF. Variable domain in full (rest from reference TRBV12-5 and TRBJ2-2): DARVTQTPRHKVTEMGQEVTMRCQPILGHNTVFWYRQTMMQGLELLAYFRNRAPLDDSGMPKDRFSAEMPDATLATLKIQPSEPRDSAVYFCASGLGEAGELFFGEGSRLTVL.

V gene TRBV10-3 combines with J gene TRBJ1-5, with 9 bases aligning to TRBD1. Germline V lookup: CDR1 ENHRY, CDR2 SYGVKD. The J segment lost 2 bases and the V segment lost 8 bases, leaving 1 base of the junction unmatched. The CDR3 consists of 13 residues. The CDR3 is CAIGDRGNQPQHF. In DNA form, the CDR3 reads TGTGCCATCGGGGACAGGGGCAATCAGCCCCAGCATTTT.

This clonotype was found a few times. The chain uses TRBV12-3 or TRBV12-4 and TRBJ1-2; D is ambiguous. This CDR3 spans 14 amino acids. Between the trimmed V and J ends, which lost 2 bases and 6 bases, there was a span of 13 bases. The CDR3 spells CASSLQSAPHGYTF. In DNA, the CDR3 is TGTGCCAGCAGTTTACAGTCAGCGCCGCATGGCTACACCTTC.

This clonotype was seen only a few times. Here the CDR3 reads CASSLVGKNTEAFF. CDR3 nucleotide sequence: TGTGCCAGCAGCTTAGTGGGGAAGAACACTGAAGCTTTCTTT. The gene calls are TRBV7-2 and TRBJ1-1; D gene ambiguous. Trimming left V 1 base short and J 1 base short, with 7 bases between. This CDR3 spans 14 amino acids. Germline loops: CDR1 SGHTA, CDR2 FQGNSA.

This clonotype was counted many times. The rearrangement links TRBV4-3 to TRBJ2-6; TRBD1 might be the D (6 bases). CDR1 and CDR2 from the germline V gene are LGHNA and YSLEER. CDR3 size: 16 residues. Trimming removed 3 bases from V and 2 bases from J, with 11 bases in between. CDR3 loop: CASSQDPGAGANVLTF. CDR3 coding DNA: TGCGCCAGCAGCCAGGATCCAGGGGCTGGGGCCAACGTCCTGACTTTC.

The chain has TRBV6-6 and TRBJ1-4; 8 nucleotides agree with TRBD1. Germline values: CDR1 MNHNY, CDR2 SVGAGI (reference sequence). The J segment lost 3 bases and the V segment lost 7 bases, leaving 10 bases of the junction unmatched. CDR3 length: 16 amino acids. The DNA of the CDR3 is TGTGCCAGCATCCTCTCGCCGGGACAGGCTAATGAAAAACTGTTTTTT. It yields the protein CASILSPGQANEKLFF.

J is TRBJ2-2 and V is TRBV10-2; 14 bases align to TRBD2. The CDR3 has 17 amino acids. Germline V CDR1 and CDR2: WSHSY, SAAADI. The junction had 12 bases not matched to a gene; V was cut back by 9 bases and J by 6 bases. Written as DNA, the CDR3 is TGCGCCAGTTACGCTGGATGGACTAGCGGGAGGTCCGGGGAGCTGTTTTTT. Translated: CASYAGWTSGRSGELFF.

The V gene is TRBV6-1, the J gene TRBJ2-1; 9 nucleotides line up with TRBD1. Germline V gene sequence: CDR1 MNHNS, CDR2 SASEGT. This CDR3 comprises 15 residues. V was clipped by 2 bases and J by 7 bases; unmatched bases: 6. As DNA, the CDR3 is TGTGCCAGCAGTGAAATGGGACAGGGAGGGAATGAGCAGTTCTTC. This gives the protein CASSEMGQGGNEQFF.